The 13 T cell receptor beta chains reported below all come from one sample, sequenced in a study of cytomegalovirus exposure and HLA in healthy donors. Sequencing used immunoSEQ multiplex PCR; TCRdb keeps in-frame clones, though not all of them. The table records more than 90,000 clones, roughly 86% of them present only once. Sequencing was performed on PBMCs. These receptors came from a man aged 18-30 years in good health and CMV-seronegative.

J is TRBJ2-2 and V is TRBV19; 9 nucleotides match TRBD2. V lost 7 bases to trimming and J lost 4 bases; unmatched junction nucleotides: 4. Germline V CDR1 and CDR2: LNHDA, SQIVND (reference sequence). The CDR3 length is 14 residues. The CDR3 spells CASKAGGSTGELFF. In nucleotides, the CDR3 is TGTGCCAGTAAAGCGGGAGGCTCCACCGGGGAGCTGTTTTTT.

With regard to this clone: The sample holds other DNA sequences that translate to the same CDR3. The genes are TRBV6-5 and TRBJ2-3, with TRBD1 matching 7 bases. This CDR3 contains 14 residues. The V and J ends lost 6 bases and 0 bases, in that order; junction bases with no gene match: 3. The V gene's germline CDR1 is MNHEY and CDR2 SVGAGI. This chain's CDR3 is CASSPTGSTDTQYF. The DNA of the CDR3 is TGTGCCAGCAGCCCGACAGGGAGCACAGATACGCAGTATTTT.

The chain recombines TRBV19 with TRBJ1-4; TRBD1 matches 8 bases. V lost 5 bases, J lost 5 bases, and 10 bases stayed unmatched. The CDR3 totals 16 residues. The germline V gene encodes CDR1 LNHDA and CDR2 SQIVND (reference sequence). The CDR3 DNA reads TGTGCCAGTAGTCCGAGGACAGGGAGGGGAAATGAAAAACTGTTTTTT. Translating gives CASSPRTGRGNEKLFF.

The V gene is TRBV27, the J gene TRBJ2-1; TRBD1 matches 7 bases. Per germline, CDR1 MNHEY and CDR2 SMNVEV (reference sequence). The CDR3 length is 14 residues. The J segment lost 6 bases and the V segment lost 5 bases, leaving 7 bases of the junction unmatched. CDR3 sequence reads: CASSTSGTVNEQFF. The CDR3 DNA sequence: TGTGCCAGCAGTACATCCGGGACAGTCAATGAGCAGTTCTTC.

The chain carries TRBV4-1 and TRBJ2-2; 10 nucleotides align to TRBD2. V lost 2 bases, J lost 6 bases, and 3 bases stayed unmatched. The CDR3 length is 15 residues. Germline loops: CDR1 MGHRA, CDR2 YSYEKL. The CDR3 nucleotides are TGCGCCAGCAGCCAACTAGCGGGGGTAGCCGGGGAGCTGTTTTTT. The encoded protein is CASSQLAGVAGELFF.

This clone came up once. This chain uses TRBV28 with TRBJ2-5; tentative D call: TRBD1 (6 bases). CDR3 length: 16 residues. V was cut by 4 bases and J by 0 bases, with 15 bases left in between. Germline V lookup: CDR1 MDHEN, CDR2 SYDVKM. In DNA form, the CDR3 reads TGTGCCAGCAGTTCGTCGGTAAGGGGGTACCAAGAGACCCAGTACTTC. Residues: CASSSSVRGYQETQYF.

This clone was detected once. J is TRBJ1-1 and V is TRBV12-5, with 10 bases matching TRBD1. CDR1 is LGHNT and CDR2 is FRNRAP in the germline V gene. CDR3 length equals 14 residues. V lost 5 bases to trimming and J lost 5 bases; unmatched junction nucleotides: 5. The CDR3: CASGPRTGGTEAFF. CDR3 coding DNA: TGTGCTAGTGGTCCCCGGACAGGGGGTACTGAAGCTTTCTTT.

This chain links TRBV5-4 with TRBJ2-7, with TRBD1 identical over 7 bases. Germline V lookup: CDR1 SGHNT, CDR2 YYREEE (reference sequence). V gave up 5 bases and J gave up 1 base; unmatched junction bases: 15. The CDR3 sequence is 17 residues long. CDR3 sequence reads: CASSNPRQGWHSYEQYF. The CDR3 DNA sequence: TGTGCCAGCAGTAATCCCCGACAGGGTTGGCATTCCTACGAGCAGTACTTC.

This chain connects TRBV30 to TRBJ1-4; TRBD1 agrees at 7 bases. Germline values: CDR1 GTSNPN, CDR2 SVGIG (reference sequence). The trim removed 1 base at V and 4 bases at J, leaving 6 bases unmatched. The CDR3 extends over 15 amino acids. CDR3 sequence reads: CAWSGMQGGNEKLFF. The CDR3 coding sequence is TGTGCCTGGAGTGGGATGCAGGGGGGTAATGAAAAACTGTTTTTT.

Points on this clone: Other DNA sequences from this sample encode an identical CDR3 as well. The CDR3 sequence is CASSLGTGGSYEQYF. CDR3 nucleotide sequence: TGCGCCAGCAGCTTGGGGACAGGGGGTTCCTACGAGCAGTACTTC. This chain joins TRBV5-1 and TRBJ2-7; TRBD1 matches at 10 bases. The CDR3 covers 15 residues. V was clipped by 0 bases and J by 1 base; unmatched bases: 1. In germline, CDR1 is SGHRS, CDR2 YFSETQ.

This sequence joins TRBV5-8 and TRBJ2-3; 11 bases are a match to TRBD2. The CDR3 runs 16 residues. Unmatched junction bases numbered 3, after V lost 1 base and J lost 2 bases. Per the germline V gene, CDR1 is SGHTS and CDR2 is YDEGEE. Here the CDR3 reads CASSLTSGGLTDTQYF. CDR3 sequence (DNA): TGTGCCAGCAGCTTGACTAGCGGGGGACTCACAGATACGCAGTATTTT.

This clone was detected a few times. The V call is TRBV28, the J call TRBJ1-5, with 8 positions matching TRBD1. The CDR3 consists of 15 residues. Losses at the gene ends were 5 bases for V and 0 bases for J; bases not matched to a gene: 3. Germline CDR1 and CDR2: MDHEN and SYDVKM. The CDR3 loop is CASSRQGASNQPQHF. CDR3 bases: TGTGCCAGCAGTCGTCAGGGGGCTAGCAATCAGCCCCAGCATTTT.

This clone has only one observation. V usage is TRBV9 and J usage is TRBJ1-2; 7 nucleotides align to TRBD1. From germline, CDR1 is SGDLS and CDR2 YYNGEE. V was clipped by 0 bases and J by 1 base; unmatched bases: 6. This CDR3 is 16 amino acids long. The CDR3 here is CASSVDGTVLNYGYTF. In DNA form, the CDR3 reads TGTGCCAGCAGCGTAGATGGGACAGTCCTTAACTATGGCTACACCTTC.